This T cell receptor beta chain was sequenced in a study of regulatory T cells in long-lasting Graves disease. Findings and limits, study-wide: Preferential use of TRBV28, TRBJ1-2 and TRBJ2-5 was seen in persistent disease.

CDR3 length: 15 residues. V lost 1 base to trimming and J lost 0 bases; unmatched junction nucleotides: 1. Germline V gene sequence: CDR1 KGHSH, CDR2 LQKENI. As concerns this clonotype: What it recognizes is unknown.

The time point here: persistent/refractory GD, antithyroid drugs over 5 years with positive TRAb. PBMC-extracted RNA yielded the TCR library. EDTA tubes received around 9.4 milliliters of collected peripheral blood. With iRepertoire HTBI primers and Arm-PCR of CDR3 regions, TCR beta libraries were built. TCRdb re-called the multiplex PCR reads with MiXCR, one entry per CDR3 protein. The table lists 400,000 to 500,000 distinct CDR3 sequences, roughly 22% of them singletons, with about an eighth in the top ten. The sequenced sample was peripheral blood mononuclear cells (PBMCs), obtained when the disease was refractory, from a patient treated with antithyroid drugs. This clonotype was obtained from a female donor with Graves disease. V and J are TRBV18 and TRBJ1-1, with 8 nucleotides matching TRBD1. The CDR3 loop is CASSPQDRVNTEAFF. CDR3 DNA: TGTGCCAGCTCACCACAGGACAGGGTGAACACTGAAGCTTTCTTT.